The clone carrying this T cell receptor beta chain was seen only a few times. The germline V gene encodes CDR1 ENHRY and CDR2 SYGVKD. The V and J ends lost 3 bases and 7 bases, in that order; junction bases with no gene match: 9. CDR3 length: 16 amino acids. The sample originates from a study of control samples from healthy donors and cancer patients. Some clones are missing from TCRdb's copy, which holds only in-frame ones; the method was immunoSEQ multiplex PCR. The sample lists fewer than 65,000 clones, more than 70% occurring once. The receptor comes from a man aged 35 to 55 with colorectal cancer. The sequencing input was PBMCs. V is TRBV10-3 and J is TRBJ2-2; 9 bases are a match to TRBD2. This CDR3 reads CAISDWAGGGHGELFF. DNA of the CDR3: TGTGCCATCAGTGACTGGGCGGGAGGGGGGCACGGGGAGCTGTTTTTT.